These 23 T cell receptor beta chains share one sample of origin, sequenced in a study of blood T cell repertoires in COVID-19. Sequenced by immunoSEQ multiplex PCR; TCRdb stores in-frame clones only, minus some. The sample holds more than 200,000 clones, approximately 91% seen once. Sequenced: peripheral blood. The receptors originated from a man aged 35 to 55 with acute or convalescent COVID-19.

This chain joins TRBV2 and TRBJ1-6; TRBD1 might be the D (6 bases). Germline V gene data show CDR1 as SNHLY and CDR2 as FYNNEI. The CDR3 has 14 amino acids. The germline V and J ends were trimmed by 6 bases and 9 bases, with 15 bases remaining between them. CDR3 sequence (DNA): TGTGCCAGCAGGTCAGGGGTTCAGGGTTCACCCCTCCACTTT. Translation gives CASRSGVQGSPLHF.

The rearrangement joins TRBV19 to TRBJ2-5; 8 bases line up with TRBD1. The germline CDR1 and CDR2 sequences are LNHDA and SQIVND (reference sequence). The CDR3 spans 15 residues. V lost 4 bases, J lost 4 bases, and 8 bases stayed unmatched. Here the CDR3 DNA reads TGTGCCAGTAGTACAACCGGGACAGGTAGAGAGACCCAGTACTTC. It codes for CASSTTGTGRETQYF.

The genes are TRBV15 and TRBJ1-4; 10 positions match TRBD1. Per germline, CDR1 LNHNV and CDR2 YYDKDF (reference sequence). V dropped 5 bases and J dropped 3; count of bases not matched to a gene: 3. This CDR3 is built from 15 residues. CDR3 coding DNA: TGTGCCACCAGCCCAGGACAGGGGGCTAATGAAAAACTGTTTTTT. This codes for CATSPGQGANEKLFF.

The V gene is TRBV28, the J gene TRBJ2-6; maybe TRBD1 (5 bases). The ends were cut back, 6 bases at V and 0 bases at J, with 9 bases in the middle. This CDR3 has 15 amino acids. Germline V gives CDR1 MDHEN, CDR2 SYDVKM. The CDR3 region has the DNA TGTGCCAGCAGCCCAGACAGCTCTGGGGCCAACGTCCTGACTTTC. Translated, it gives CASSPDSSGANVLTF. Using reference TRBV28 and TRBJ2-6 for the parts outside the CDR3, the full variable domain is DVKVTQSSRYLVKRTGEKVFLECVQDMDHENMFWYRQDPGLGLRLIYFSYDVKMKEKGDIPEGYSVSREKKERFSLILESASTNQTSMYLCASSPDSSGANVLTFGAGSRLTVL.

This chain connects TRBV27 to TRBJ2-1; 11 bases agree with TRBD1. The CDR3 totals 16 residues. After removal of 2 bases from V and 2 bases from J, the junction contained 2 bases not matched to a gene. CDR1 is MNHEY, CDR2 SMNVEV, per germline (reference sequence). The CDR3 coding sequence is TGTGCCAGCAGTTTACTGGGACAGGGGGCCTACAATGAGCAGTTCTTC. Encoded protein: CASSLLGQGAYNEQFF.

The count of this clone is one. The rearrangement joins TRBV28 to TRBJ2-7; 13 nucleotides line up with TRBD2. This CDR3 spans 16 amino acids. J lost 3 bases, V lost 4 bases, and 6 bases had no gene match. Germline lookup yields CDR1 MDHEN and CDR2 SYDVKM. CDR3: CASSSRTSGSYYEQYF. DNA of the CDR3: TGTGCCAGCAGTTCCCGGACTAGCGGGAGTTACTACGAGCAGTACTTC.

This clone was observed a single time. V usage is TRBV5-1 and J usage is TRBJ1-4; D gene unclear. The CDR3 is 16 amino acids. CDR1 is SGHRS and CDR2 is YFSETQ in the germline V gene. V dropped 1 base and J dropped 0 bases, with 10 bases sitting between them. CDR3 bases: TGCGCCAGCAGCTTGTTGGGGAGAGCAACTAATGAAAAACTGTTTTTT. Translating gives CASSLLGRATNEKLFF. Filled out from reference TRBV5-1 and TRBJ1-4, the complete variable domain reads KAGVTQTPRYLIKTRGQQVTLSCSPISGHRSVSWYQQTPGQGLQFLFEYFSETQRNKGNFPGRFSGRQFSNSRSEMNVSTLELGDSALYLCASSLLGRATNEKLFFGSGTQLSVL.

This clone has only one observation. V usage is TRBV18 and J usage is TRBJ2-5; TRBD2 might be the D (5 bases). Germline V CDR1 and CDR2: KGHSH, LQKENI. The CDR3 has 12 residues. V lost 4 bases to trimming and J lost 3 bases, with 6 bases between them. The CDR3 spells CASSLGEETQYF. Written as DNA, the CDR3 is TGTGCCAGCTCACTGGGAGAAGAGACCCAGTACTTC.

The CDR3 loop reads CASSVGPSGYGTDTQYF. For the CDR3, the DNA is TGTGCCAGCAGCGTAGGGCCTAGCGGGTATGGGACAGATACGCAGTATTTT. This chain uses TRBV9 with TRBJ2-3, with TRBD2 identical over 8 bases. The CDR3 runs to 17 residues. V lost 0 bases, J lost 3 bases, and 9 bases stayed unmatched. The germline CDR1 and CDR2 sequences are SGDLS and YYNGEE.

The chain employs TRBV27 and TRBJ2-7; 8 bases are a match to TRBD2. V lost 5 bases to trimming and J lost 2 bases; unmatched junction nucleotides: 8. The CDR3 has 15 amino acids. Germline-derived CDR1 and CDR2 are MNHEY and SMNVEV (reference sequence). The CDR3 region has the DNA TGTGCCAGCAGTACCTTAGCGGGAACAACCTACGAGCAGTACTTC. It yields the protein CASSTLAGTTYEQYF.

This clone was found once. The gene calls are TRBV6-5 and TRBJ1-2, with D possibly matching TRBD1 (5 bases). Trimming shortened V by 4 bases and J by 4 bases, and 13 bases separated the two germline ends. Germline V gene lookup returns CDR1 MNHEY and CDR2 SVGAGI. This CDR3 comprises 14 residues. The CDR3 coding sequence is TGTGCCAGCAGTTGGATAGGGGAGGTCTATGGCTACACCTTC. Translating gives CASSWIGEVYGYTF.

The chain carries TRBV18 and TRBJ1-1; 8 positions agree with TRBD1. V shed 2 bases, J shed 6 bases, and the junction held 8 bases outside the gene matches. The CDR3 consists of 15 residues. From germline, CDR1 is KGHSH and CDR2 LQKENI. This CDR3 is CASSPETGAASEAFF. The DNA for the CDR3 is TGTGCCAGCTCACCAGAGACAGGGGCTGCGTCTGAAGCTTTCTTT.

The chain joins TRBV6-6 to TRBJ1-2; the D is unclear. Trimming cost V 4 bases and J 5 bases, with 17 bases left between them. The CDR3 consists of 15 residues. The V gene's germline CDR1 is MNHNY and CDR2 SVGAGI (reference sequence). The CDR3 loop reads CASSFSGDGKYGYTF. CDR3 sequence (DNA): TGTGCCAGCAGTTTTTCCGGGGATGGAAAATATGGCTACACCTTC.

The V call is TRBV25-1, the J call TRBJ2-1; weak D call: TRBD2 (6 bases). The CDR3 extends over 15 amino acids. The germline V gene has CDR1 MGHDK and CDR2 SYGVNS. V was shortened by 0 bases and J by 10 bases, with 16 bases between the two germline ends. In DNA form, the CDR3 reads TGTGCCAGCAGTGAATATAAGGGATTGGGACTGGAGCAGTTCTTC. This gives the protein CASSEYKGLGLEQFF.

This clone was seen a single time. The chain carries TRBV7-8 and TRBJ1-1; D ambiguous. Per the germline V gene, CDR1 is SGHVS and CDR2 is FQNEAQ. Trimming stripped 1 base from V and 3 bases from J, with 12 bases between. The CDR3 runs 15 residues. In DNA form, the CDR3 reads TGTGCCAGCAGCTTAGAAGCTGCGGGTGACACTGAAGCTTTCTTT. Amino acids: CASSLEAAGDTEAFF.

The V and J genes are TRBV19 and TRBJ2-6, with 10 bases fitting TRBD1. With V trimmed by 5 bases and J by 2 bases, 15 bases remained unmatched. This CDR3 has 20 residues. Per the germline V gene, CDR1 is LNHDA and CDR2 is SQIVND (reference sequence). Written as DNA, the CDR3 is TGTGCCAGTAGTTCTGGGACAGGGGACGGCTTTTTTGCTGGGGCCAACGTCCTGACTTTC. It yields the protein CASSSGTGDGFFAGANVLTF.

The V and J genes are TRBV4-2 and TRBJ2-2; TRBD2 is a possible D gene (5 bases). Trimming cost V 6 bases and J 0 bases, with 14 bases left between them. The CDR3 runs 16 residues. Germline lookup yields CDR1 LGHNA and CDR2 YNFKEQ. CDR3 amino acids: CASRTDRDANTGELFF. CDR3 DNA: TGTGCCAGCAGAACCGACCGGGATGCGAACACCGGGGAGCTGTTTTTT.

The V and J genes are TRBV11-1 and TRBJ1-4; the match to TRBD1 covers 7 bases. V was pared by 4 bases and J by 4 bases, with 3 bases of the junction left unmatched. There are 14 residues in the CDR3. The germline gives CDR1 SGHAT, CDR2 FQDESV (reference sequence). The CDR3 region has the DNA TGTGCCAGCAGCTCGGGACAGCGTAATGAAAAACTGTTTTTT. Its translation is CASSSGQRNEKLFF. Complete variable domain (other parts from reference TRBV11-1 and TRBJ1-4): EAEVAQSPRYKITEKSQAVAFWCDPISGHATLYWYRQILGQGPELLVQFQDESVVDDSQLPKDRFSAERLKGVDSTLKIQPAELGDSAMYLCASSSGQRNEKLFFGSGTQLSVL.

The chain uses TRBV6-5 and TRBJ1-4; D is possibly TRBD1 (6 bases). Germline V lookup: CDR1 MNHEY, CDR2 SVGAGI. The V gene lost 5 bases and the J gene lost 4 bases, with 14 bases spanning the gap. The CDR3 runs to 15 residues. CDR3 sequence (DNA): TGTGCCAGCAGTCCCCACCTGGACAGTAATGAAAAACTGTTTTTT. Its protein product is CASSPHLDSNEKLFF.

This clone was seen only once. The V and J genes are TRBV24-1 and TRBJ2-1; 9 bases fit TRBD2. With 4 bases clipped from V and 5 bases from J, the junction kept 14 bases outside the gene matches. This CDR3 spans 18 amino acids. Germline CDR1 and CDR2: KGHDR and SFDVKD. CDR3 bases: TGTGCCACCAGTGACCACACTATACCTAGCGGGATAAACAATGAGCAGTTCTTC. The encoded protein is CATSDHTIPSGINNEQFF.

V gene TRBV5-1 combines with J gene TRBJ1-6; D may be TRBD1 (6 bases). This CDR3 contains 14 residues. Germline lookup yields CDR1 SGHRS and CDR2 YFSETQ. V lost 2 bases, J lost 5 bases, and 8 bases lay in between. The CDR3 sequence is CASSLGGDNSPLHF. CDR3 nucleotides: TGCGCCAGCAGCTTAGGGGGGGATAATTCACCCCTCCACTTT.

This chain uses TRBV18 with TRBJ2-2, with D maybe TRBD2 (5 bases). The CDR3 is made up of 15 amino acids. The V gene lost 3 bases and the J gene lost 1 base, with 9 bases spanning the gap. Germline V gene lookup returns CDR1 KGHSH and CDR2 LQKENI. For the CDR3, the DNA is TGTGCCAGCTCACCGCGAGGGTTGAACACCGGGGAGCTGTTTTTT. Protein product: CASSPRGLNTGELFF.

This rearrangement joins TRBV3-1 (or the pseudogene TRBV3-2) to TRBJ1-1; 10 nucleotides align to TRBD1. V was pared by 0 bases and J by 3 bases, with 1 base of the junction left unmatched. Per the germline V gene, CDR1 is LGHDT and CDR2 is YNNKEL (reference sequence). The CDR3 extends over 15 amino acids. In DNA form, the CDR3 reads TGTGCCAGCAGCCAAGATGGGACAGGGGACACTGAAGCTTTCTTT. It is translated as CASSQDGTGDTEAFF.